This TCR beta chain was identified in a study of cytomegalovirus exposure and HLA in healthy donors. With respect to this clone: Its target is unknown.

This CDR3 has 13 residues. The V gene's germline CDR1 is MGHRA and CDR2 YSYEKL. V lost 0 bases and J 4 bases, leaving 7 bases between the germline ends. The study, taken as a whole, reports: At a 0.05 false discovery rate, a later analysis found 18,000 or so TCR beta sequences to be associated with HLA alleles. Per a prior analysis, the majority of TCR beta V segments were productive roughly 87% or roughly 30% of the time. It is likely that the observed cluster of highly shared sequence variants was a sequencing artifact. What a later analysis showed was that several of the most significant clusters appeared linked to common viral pathogens.

Primers included in the PCR were 60 Vbeta and 13 Jbeta primers. Assay used: immunoSEQ multiplex PCR; TCRdb lists only in-frame clones, some missing. The sample lists 150,000 to 180,000 clones; around 70% were seen once. The receptor comes from a man aged 25 to 40 in good health and CMV-seronegative. Source material: PBMCs. The chain employs TRBV4-1 and TRBJ2-7; D remains unclear. CDR3 nucleotide sequence: TGCGCCAGCAGCCAAGATATCGGTTACGAGCAGTACTTC. Translation: CASSQDIGYEQYF.